Sequencing of this T cell receptor (beta chain) was carried out in a study of CD8+ T cells in alopecia areata. The CDR3 length is 14 residues. J gave up 9 bases and V 6 bases, and 5 bases lay outside the gene matches. Germline V lookup: CDR1 MGHDK, CDR2 SYGVNS. cDNA prepared by RNA extraction and subsequent reverse transcription served as the template for sequencing. TCRdb's table, derived via immunoSEQ multiplex PCR, lists solely in-frame clones and lacks some. The table shows roughly 150,000 clones, with 55% to 65% occurring only once. In regard to this clone: No antigen is known for it.

Notes on the study in general: In scalp samples, resident alphabeta T cells of normal skin are also sequenced. Possibly because of HLA-related factors, TCR sharing was less clear across patients than in mice. Clonality was higher in lesional than normal scalp, especially in alopecia totalis/universalis.

Researchers picked out CD4+ and CD8+ T cells from PBMCs by sorting. The clonotype was recovered from a human donor in good health. The material sequenced was CD4+ T cells sorted from blood. The chain is built from TRBV25-1 and TRBJ2-1; TRBD2 aligns across 13 bases. The CDR3 coding sequence is TGTGCCAGCAGAGCCGGGACTAGCGGGACTGAGCAGTTCTTC. This encodes CASRAGTSGTEQFF.